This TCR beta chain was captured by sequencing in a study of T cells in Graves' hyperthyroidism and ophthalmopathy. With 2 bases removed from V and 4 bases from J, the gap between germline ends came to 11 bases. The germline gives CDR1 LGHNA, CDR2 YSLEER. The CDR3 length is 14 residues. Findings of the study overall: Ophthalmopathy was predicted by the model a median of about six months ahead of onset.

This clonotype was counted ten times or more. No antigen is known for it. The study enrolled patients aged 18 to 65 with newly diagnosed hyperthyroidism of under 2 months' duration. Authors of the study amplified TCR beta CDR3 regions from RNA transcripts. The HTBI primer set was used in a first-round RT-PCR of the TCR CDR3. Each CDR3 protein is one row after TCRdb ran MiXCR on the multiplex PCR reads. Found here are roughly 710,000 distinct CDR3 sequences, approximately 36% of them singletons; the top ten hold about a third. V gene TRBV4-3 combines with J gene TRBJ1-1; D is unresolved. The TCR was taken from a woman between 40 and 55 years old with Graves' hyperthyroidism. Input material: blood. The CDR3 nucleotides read TGCGCCAGCAGCCAAAAGGGATTGTTCACTGAAGCTTTCTTT. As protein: CASSQKGLFTEAFF.